The 23 T cell receptor beta chains below were found in one sample sequenced in a study of Ad26.COV2.S vaccination and SARS-CoV-2 variants. The treatment is: about 20 received Ad26.COV2.S at low or high dose, single or two shots; five or six received placebo; per-sample allocation not given. Collection of the samples took place on day 63 after the first injection of vaccine or placebo. Using immunoSEQ multiplex PCR, the repertoire was profiled, and TCRdb retains in-frame clones only, with some absent. Among hundreds of thousands of clones listed, around 92% were seen once. Sequencing used peripheral blood, obtained in a trial of Ad26.COV2.S vaccine versus placebo. The source of these receptors is a person between 18 and 65 years old who received the Ad26.COV2.S COVID-19 vaccine or a placebo.

The rearrangement links TRBV6-4 to TRBJ2-3, with 9 nucleotides matching TRBD2. The CDR3 runs 16 residues. Germline CDR1 is MRHNA and CDR2 is SNTAGT. With 3 bases clipped from V and 3 bases from J, the junction kept 7 bases outside the gene matches. CDR3 in DNA: TGTGCCAGCAGTGAAGTTGCGGGAGGGGGGACAGATACGCAGTATTTT. It specifies CASSEVAGGGTDTQYF.

J is TRBJ1-2 and V is TRBV2, with 7 bases matching TRBD1. Germline trimming cut 6 bases from V and 8 bases from J; bases unmatched to any gene: 9. From germline, CDR1 is SNHLY and CDR2 FYNNEI. CDR3 size: 13 residues. The CDR3 loop reads CASSRDSIGGYTF. DNA of the CDR3: TGTGCCAGCAGCAGGGACAGCATAGGCGGCTACACCTTC.

This clone turned up a few times. V is TRBV4-2 and J is TRBJ1-6, with D unclear. The germline V and J ends were trimmed by 3 bases and 11 bases, with 11 bases remaining between them. Germline CDR1 LGHNA, CDR2 YNFKEQ. This CDR3 comprises 13 residues. The CDR3 bases are TGTGCCAGCAGCCAGAGGGCAGGTCCACCCCTCCACTTT. As protein: CASSQRAGPPLHF.

The chain joins TRBV11-2 to TRBJ2-3, with 10 bases that match TRBD2. This CDR3 contains 17 residues. V lost 5 bases to trimming and J lost 6 bases; unmatched junction nucleotides: 14. Germline CDR1 and CDR2: SGHAT and FQNNGV. The CDR3 is CASSLGASGGKRDTQYF. CDR3 sequence (DNA): TGTGCCAGCAGCCTGGGAGCTAGCGGGGGTAAAAGGGATACGCAGTATTTT.

The gene calls are TRBV3-1 (or the pseudogene TRBV3-2) and TRBJ2-1; TRBD2 might be the D (6 bases). The CDR3 spans 15 residues. Trimming pared 1 base from V and 2 bases from J, leaving 9 bases between. The germline CDR1 and CDR2 sequences are LGHDT and YNNKEL (reference sequence). The CDR3 region has the DNA TGTGCCAGCAGCCAAGGCGGGAATCCCTACAATGAGCAGTTCTTC. Translation: CASSQGGNPYNEQFF.

This rearrangement joins TRBV2 to TRBJ1-5; D remains ambiguous. This CDR3 region has 12 residues. Deletions cut 5 bases from V and 5 bases from J, with 7 bases between. Germline values: CDR1 SNHLY, CDR2 FYNNEI. The chain's CDR3 is CASSPQDQPQHF. CDR3 nucleotides: TGTGCCAGCAGTCCCCAGGATCAGCCCCAGCATTTT.

V usage is TRBV25-1 and J usage is TRBJ2-7; TRBD1 aligns across 7 bases. CDR1 is MGHDK and CDR2 is SYGVNS in the germline V gene. V lost 3 bases, J lost 3 bases, and 5 bases stayed unmatched. The CDR3 spans 14 residues. CDR3 residues: CASSDEGGIYEQYF. DNA for the CDR3: TGTGCCAGCAGTGACGAAGGGGGCATCTACGAGCAGTACTTC.

This sequence joins TRBV7-9 and TRBJ2-1; 13 nucleotides align to TRBD2. V gave up 10 bases and J gave up 6 bases; unmatched junction bases: 6. Germline CDR1 SEHNR, CDR2 FQNEAQ (reference sequence). This CDR3 region has 14 residues. DNA for the CDR3: TGTGCCACCGGACTAGCGGGAGAGTTCAATGAGCAGTTCTTC. Translated: CATGLAGEFNEQFF.

A single count supports this clone. This CDR3 is CASREVGTDTQYF. The CDR3 coding sequence is TGTGCCAGCAGGGAGGTGGGCACAGATACGCAGTATTTT. This chain joins TRBV7-2 and TRBJ2-3, with D tentatively TRBD2 (5 bases). Germline-derived CDR1 and CDR2 are SGHTA and FQGNSA. Trimming stripped 6 bases from V and 1 base from J, with 8 bases between. This CDR3 spans 13 amino acids.

This chain uses TRBV5-1 with TRBJ2-5; 12 nucleotides match TRBD2. V shed 2 bases, J shed 5 bases, and the junction held 13 bases outside the gene matches. Germline CDR1 is SGHRS and CDR2 is YFSETQ. The CDR3 contains 18 residues. This CDR3 is CASSLPTGLAGGGETQYF. The CDR3 region has the DNA TGCGCCAGCAGCTTACCCACGGGACTAGCGGGCGGAGGGGAGACCCAGTACTTC.

In this sample, this clone turned up many times. CDR3 nucleotide sequence: TGTGCCAGCAGTTACTCTCCGGACAGGGCTGGAAACACCATATATTTT. It translates to CASSYSPDRAGNTIYF. J is TRBJ1-3 and V is TRBV6-5, with TRBD1 matching 8 bases. Germline CDR1 MNHEY, CDR2 SVGAGI. After removal of 0 bases from V and 2 bases from J, the junction contained 3 bases not matched to a gene. CDR3 length: 16 amino acids.

This chain links TRBV19 with TRBJ2-7; 7 positions agree with TRBD1. Trimming took 9 bases from V and 0 from J; bases not matched to a gene: 11. This CDR3 region has 15 residues. In germline, CDR1 is LNHDA, CDR2 SQIVND (reference sequence). The CDR3 here is CASTQGDSSSYEQYF. As DNA, the CDR3 is TGTGCCAGCACCCAGGGGGACAGCAGCTCCTACGAGCAGTACTTC.

The chain combines TRBV30 with TRBJ2-2; possibly TRBD1 or TRBD2 for D (6 bases each). The V and J ends lost 2 bases and 5 bases respectively, with 24 bases between them. The CDR3 is 18 amino acids. Per germline, CDR1 GTSNPN and CDR2 SVGIG (reference sequence). CDR3 sequence reads: CAWSSWVGGGIGTGELFF. The CDR3 nucleotides are TGTGCCTGGAGTTCCTGGGTGGGGGGCGGAATAGGGACCGGGGAGCTGTTTTTT.

The V call is TRBV18, the J call TRBJ1-2; D not resolved. Germline CDR1 KGHSH, CDR2 LQKENI. The CDR3 has 16 residues. Trimming shortened V by 1 base and J by 0 bases, and 12 bases separated the two germline ends. CDR3 residues: CASSPRTADANYGYTF. The CDR3 nucleotides are TGTGCCAGCTCACCACGAACGGCAGATGCTAACTATGGCTACACCTTC. Together with reference TRBV18 and TRBJ1-2, the CDR3 gives the full variable domain: NAGVMQNPRHLVRRRGQEARLRCSPMKGHSHVYWYRQLPEEGLKFMVYLQKENIIDESGMPKERFSAEFPKEGPSILRIQQVVRGDSAAYFCASSPRTADANYGYTFGSGTRLTVV.

The gene calls are TRBV14 and TRBJ2-3, with a possible D match to TRBD1 (6 bases). CDR3 length: 15 residues. The germline gives CDR1 SGHDN, CDR2 FVKESK. Between the trimmed V and J ends, which lost 4 bases and 7 bases, there was a span of 18 bases. CDR3 residues: CASSLGPGGLNTQYF. CDR3 nucleotides: TGTGCCAGCAGCCTGGGTCCTGGGGGCCTAAATACGCAGTATTTT. Filled out from reference TRBV14 and TRBJ2-3, the complete variable domain reads EAGVTQFPSHSVIEKGQTVTLRCDPISGHDNLYWYRRVMGKEIKFLLHFVKESKQDESGMPNNRFLAERTGGTYSTLKVQPAELEDSGVYFCASSLGPGGLNTQYFGPGTRLTVL.

The CDR3 sequence: CATSDPPTSGSSYNEQFF. The CDR3 region has the DNA TGTGCCACCAGTGACCCGCCGACTAGCGGGAGTTCCTACAATGAGCAGTTCTTC. This chain uses TRBV24-1 with TRBJ2-1, with 12 bases identical to TRBD2. V shed 4 bases, J shed 1 base, and the junction held 7 bases outside the gene matches. Germline V CDR1 and CDR2: KGHDR, SFDVKD. CDR3 length equals 18 residues.

This clone was counted a single time. The chain links TRBV5-6 to TRBJ2-7, with 12 bases that match TRBD1. The CDR3 extends over 19 amino acids. The V and J ends lost 4 bases and 6 bases, in that order; junction bases with no gene match: 20. Germline CDR1 reads SGHDT; CDR2 reads YYEEEE. The CDR3 loop reads CASSRTPPGQGALRGEQYF. The CDR3 nucleotides read TGTGCCAGCAGCCGGACCCCCCCGGGACAGGGGGCGCTGCGGGGCGAGCAGTACTTC.

This chain connects TRBV5-1 to TRBJ2-7, with TRBD1 matching 10 bases. The CDR3 runs to 12 residues. Germline V CDR1 and CDR2: SGHRS, YFSETQ. The ends lost 7 bases at V and 6 bases at J; junction bases unmatched: 4. CDR3 nucleotides: TGCGCCAGCTCCGGGACAGGGGTCGAGCAGTACTTC. Its translation: CASSGTGVEQYF.

The chain has TRBV24-1 and TRBJ2-5; D perhaps matches TRBD2 (6 bases). Germline V gives CDR1 KGHDR, CDR2 SFDVKD. CDR3 length equals 15 residues. Trimming cost V 9 bases and J 0 bases, with 16 bases left between them. The CDR3 nucleotides are TGTGCCACCGGGAGGCGACCAATGCACCAAGAGACCCAGTACTTC. This translates into CATGRRPMHQETQYF.

The V gene is TRBV9, the J gene TRBJ2-7; weak D call: TRBD2 (6 bases). Trimming took off 0 bases at V and 5 bases at J, with 15 bases between the two ends. Germline CDR1 reads SGDLS; CDR2 reads YYNGEE. The CDR3 covers 15 residues. The CDR3 coding sequence is TGTGCCAGCAGCGTAGGTGGGGGAGGTATGCACGAGCAGTACTTC. Translation gives CASSVGGGGMHEQYF.

The chain recombines TRBV5-1 with TRBJ1-3; D unclear. Trimming removed 0 bases from V and 0 bases from J, with 10 bases in between. This CDR3 contains 16 residues. The germline CDR1 and CDR2 sequences are SGHRS and YFSETQ. The CDR3 is CASSLAGATSGNTIYF. DNA of the CDR3: TGCGCCAGCAGCTTGGCAGGCGCTACCTCTGGAAACACCATATATTTT.

The V and J genes are TRBV18 and TRBJ2-7; 7 nucleotides agree with TRBD1. Germline V lookup: CDR1 KGHSH, CDR2 LQKENI. After removal of 3 bases from V and 3 bases from J, the junction contained 2 bases not matched to a gene. The CDR3 loop spans 13 amino acids. CDR3 sequence (DNA): TGTGCCAGCTCACCTTGGGACAGCTACGAGCAGTACTTC. This encodes CASSPWDSYEQYF.

V usage is TRBV27 and J usage is TRBJ2-7; D possibly matches TRBD1 or TRBD2 (5 bases each). Germline-derived CDR1 and CDR2 are MNHEY and SMNVEV (reference sequence). The CDR3 loop spans 16 amino acids. Trimming pared 2 bases from V and 0 bases from J, leaving 14 bases between. The CDR3 here is CASSLTGTVSSYEQYF. The CDR3, as DNA: TGTGCCAGCAGTTTAACCGGGACGGTGAGCTCCTACGAGCAGTACTTC.